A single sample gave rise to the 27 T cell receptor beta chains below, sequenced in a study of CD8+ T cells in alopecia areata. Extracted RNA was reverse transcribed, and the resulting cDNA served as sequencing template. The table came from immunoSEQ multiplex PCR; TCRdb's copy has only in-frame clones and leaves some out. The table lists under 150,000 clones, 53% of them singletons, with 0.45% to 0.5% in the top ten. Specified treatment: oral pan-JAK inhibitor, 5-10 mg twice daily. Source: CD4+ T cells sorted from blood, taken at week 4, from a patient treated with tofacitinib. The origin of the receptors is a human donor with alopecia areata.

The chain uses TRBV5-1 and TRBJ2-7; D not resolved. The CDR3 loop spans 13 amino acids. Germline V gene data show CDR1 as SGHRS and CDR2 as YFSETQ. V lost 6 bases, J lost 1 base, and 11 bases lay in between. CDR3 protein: CASNLGQSYEQYF. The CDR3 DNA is TGCGCCAGCAATCTGGGCCAATCCTACGAGCAGTACTTC.

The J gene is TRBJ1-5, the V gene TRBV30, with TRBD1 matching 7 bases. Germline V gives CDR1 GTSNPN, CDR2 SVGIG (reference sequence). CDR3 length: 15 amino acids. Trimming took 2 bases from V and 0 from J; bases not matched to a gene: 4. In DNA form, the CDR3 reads TGTGCCTGGAGTATACAGGGGAATAGCAATCAGCCCCAGCATTTT. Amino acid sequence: CAWSIQGNSNQPQHF.

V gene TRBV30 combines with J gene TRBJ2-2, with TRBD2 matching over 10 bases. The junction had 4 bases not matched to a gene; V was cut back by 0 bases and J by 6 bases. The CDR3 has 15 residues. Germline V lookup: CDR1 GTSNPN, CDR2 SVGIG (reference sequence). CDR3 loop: CAWSVGLAGAGELFF. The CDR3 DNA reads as TGTGCCTGGAGTGTAGGGCTAGCGGGAGCCGGGGAGCTGTTTTTT. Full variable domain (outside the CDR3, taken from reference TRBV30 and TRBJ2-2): SQTIHQWPATLVQPVGSPLSLECTVEGTSNPNLYWYRQAAGRGLQLLFYSVGIGQISSEVPQNLSASRPQDRQFILSSKKLLLSDSGFYLCAWSVGLAGAGELFFGEGSRLTVL.

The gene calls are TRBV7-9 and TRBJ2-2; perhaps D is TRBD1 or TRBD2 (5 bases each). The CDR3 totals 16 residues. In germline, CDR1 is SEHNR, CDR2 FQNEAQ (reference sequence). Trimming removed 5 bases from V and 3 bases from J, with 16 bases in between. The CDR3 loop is CASSPSRVLYTGELFF. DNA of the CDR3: TGTGCCAGCAGCCCTAGCAGGGTTTTGTACACCGGGGAGCTGTTTTTT. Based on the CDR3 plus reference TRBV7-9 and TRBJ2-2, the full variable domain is DTGVSQNPRHKITKRGQNVTFRCDPISEHNRLYWYRQTLGQGPEFLTYFQNEAQLEKSRLLSDRFSAERPKGSFSTLEIQRTEQGDSAMYLCASSPSRVLYTGELFFGEGSRLTVL.

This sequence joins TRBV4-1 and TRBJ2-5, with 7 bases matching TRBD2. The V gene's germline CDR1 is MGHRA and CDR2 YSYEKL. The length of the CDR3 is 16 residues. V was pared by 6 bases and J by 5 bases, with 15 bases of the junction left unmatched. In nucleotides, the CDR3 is TGCGCCAGCAGTCGTCTTAGCGGGTCTAAAGAGGAGACCCAGTACTTC. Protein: CASSRLSGSKEETQYF.

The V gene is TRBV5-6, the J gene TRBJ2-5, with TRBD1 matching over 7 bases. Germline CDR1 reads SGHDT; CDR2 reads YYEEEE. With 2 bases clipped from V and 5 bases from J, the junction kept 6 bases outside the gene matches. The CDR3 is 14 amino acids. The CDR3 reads CASSFNRGQETQYF. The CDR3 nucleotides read TGTGCCAGCAGCTTTAACAGGGGCCAGGAGACCCAGTACTTC.

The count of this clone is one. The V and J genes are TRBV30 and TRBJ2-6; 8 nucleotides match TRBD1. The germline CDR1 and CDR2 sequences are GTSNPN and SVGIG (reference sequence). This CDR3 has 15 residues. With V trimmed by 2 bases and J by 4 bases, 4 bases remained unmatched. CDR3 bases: TGTGCCTGGAGTCCAGGGGGCGGAGGGGCCAACGTCCTGACTTTC. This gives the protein CAWSPGGGGANVLTF.

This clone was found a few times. CDR3 sequence reads: CASSLESVGGYTF. CDR3 in DNA: TGCGCCAGCAGCTTGGAGTCGGTCGGTGGCTACACCTTC. The chain has TRBV5-1 and TRBJ1-2; no clear D gene. Germline V gene sequence: CDR1 SGHRS, CDR2 YFSETQ. The length of the CDR3 is 13 residues. The V and J ends lost 0 bases and 7 bases respectively, with 10 bases between them.

The CDR3 spells CAWTPPGLNQPQHF. In DNA, the CDR3 is TGTGCCTGGACCCCACCGGGCCTTAATCAGCCCCAGCATTTT. The chain is built from TRBV30 and TRBJ1-5; no firm D call. Trimming pared 4 bases from V and 4 bases from J, leaving 14 bases between. The CDR3 contains 14 residues. Germline V lookup: CDR1 GTSNPN, CDR2 SVGIG (reference sequence).

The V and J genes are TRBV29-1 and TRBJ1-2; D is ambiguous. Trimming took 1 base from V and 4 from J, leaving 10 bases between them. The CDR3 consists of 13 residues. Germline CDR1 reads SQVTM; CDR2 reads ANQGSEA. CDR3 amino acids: CSVEAVAVYGYTF. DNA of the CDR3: TGCAGCGTTGAAGCCGTTGCAGTCTATGGCTACACCTTC.

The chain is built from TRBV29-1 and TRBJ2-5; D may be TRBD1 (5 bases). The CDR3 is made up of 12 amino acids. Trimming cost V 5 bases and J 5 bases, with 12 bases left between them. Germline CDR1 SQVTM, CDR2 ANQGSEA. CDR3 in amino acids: CSVPDNRETQYF. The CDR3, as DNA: TGCAGCGTTCCGGACAACCGGGAGACCCAGTACTTC.

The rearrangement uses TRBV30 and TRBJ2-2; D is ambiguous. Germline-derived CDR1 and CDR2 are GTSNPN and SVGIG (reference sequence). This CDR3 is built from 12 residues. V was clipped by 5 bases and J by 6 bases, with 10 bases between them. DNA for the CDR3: TGTGCCTGGCAGAGAGTGGCCGGGGAGCTGTTTTTT. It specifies CAWQRVAGELFF.

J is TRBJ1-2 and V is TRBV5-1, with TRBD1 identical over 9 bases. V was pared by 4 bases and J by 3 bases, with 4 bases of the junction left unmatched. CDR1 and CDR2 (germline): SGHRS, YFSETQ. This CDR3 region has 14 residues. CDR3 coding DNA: TGCGCCAGCAGCCAGACAGGGGGAGACTATGGCTACACCTTC. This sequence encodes CASSQTGGDYGYTF. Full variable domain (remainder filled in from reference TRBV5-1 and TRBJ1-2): KAGVTQTPRYLIKTRGQQVTLSCSPISGHRSVSWYQQTPGQGLQFLFEYFSETQRNKGNFPGRFSGRQFSNSRSEMNVSTLELGDSALYLCASSQTGGDYGYTFGSGTRLTVV.

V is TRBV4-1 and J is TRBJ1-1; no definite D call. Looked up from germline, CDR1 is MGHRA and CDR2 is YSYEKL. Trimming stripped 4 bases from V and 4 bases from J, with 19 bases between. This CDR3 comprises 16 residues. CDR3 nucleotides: TGCGCCAGCAGCCCGGTGGGTAGGGTGAAAGGCACTGAAGCTTTCTTT. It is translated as CASSPVGRVKGTEAFF.

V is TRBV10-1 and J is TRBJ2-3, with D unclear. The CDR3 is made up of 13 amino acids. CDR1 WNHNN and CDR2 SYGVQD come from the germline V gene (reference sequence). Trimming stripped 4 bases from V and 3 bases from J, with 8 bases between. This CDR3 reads CASSVVGTDTQYF. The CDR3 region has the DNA TGCGCCAGCAGTGTAGTTGGGACAGATACGCAGTATTTT.

CDR3 sequence: CASSSRVPPYEQYF. The CDR3 DNA is TGTGCCAGCAGTTCAAGGGTTCCCCCCTACGAGCAGTACTTC. The chain joins TRBV6-6 to TRBJ2-7; D unclear. The CDR3 contains 14 residues. V lost 4 bases and J lost 2, with 12 bases in between. CDR1 MNHNY and CDR2 SVGAGI come from the germline V gene (reference sequence).

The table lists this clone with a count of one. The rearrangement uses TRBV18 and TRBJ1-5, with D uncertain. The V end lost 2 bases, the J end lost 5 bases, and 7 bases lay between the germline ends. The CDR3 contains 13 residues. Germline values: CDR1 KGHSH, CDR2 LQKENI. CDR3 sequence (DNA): TGTGCCAGCTCACCAGGGGATGATCAGCCCCAGCATTTT. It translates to CASSPGDDQPQHF.

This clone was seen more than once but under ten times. The DNA of the CDR3 is TGTGCCAGCAGCTCGGACAGGTTCTCTGGGGCCAACGTCCTGACTTTC. Residues: CASSSDRFSGANVLTF. The chain uses TRBV28 and TRBJ2-6; TRBD1 aligns across 7 bases. CDR1 is MDHEN, CDR2 SYDVKM, per germline. Germline trimming cut 6 bases from V and 0 bases from J; bases unmatched to any gene: 5. The CDR3 totals 16 residues.

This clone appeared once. CDR3 residues: CAWSGAGQANTEAFF. CDR3 coding DNA: TGTGCCTGGAGTGGTGCGGGACAAGCGAACACTGAAGCTTTCTTT. The chain carries TRBV30 and TRBJ1-1; D may be TRBD1 (6 bases). Trimming left V 1 base short and J 1 base short, with 13 bases between. This CDR3 is 15 amino acids long. Germline CDR1 GTSNPN, CDR2 SVGIG (reference sequence).

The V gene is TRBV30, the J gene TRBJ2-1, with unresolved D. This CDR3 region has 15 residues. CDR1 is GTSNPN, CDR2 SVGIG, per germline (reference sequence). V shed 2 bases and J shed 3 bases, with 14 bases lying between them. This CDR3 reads CAWSSTRRSYNEQFF. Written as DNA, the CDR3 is TGTGCCTGGAGTTCCACGCGGCGAAGCTACAATGAGCAGTTCTTC.

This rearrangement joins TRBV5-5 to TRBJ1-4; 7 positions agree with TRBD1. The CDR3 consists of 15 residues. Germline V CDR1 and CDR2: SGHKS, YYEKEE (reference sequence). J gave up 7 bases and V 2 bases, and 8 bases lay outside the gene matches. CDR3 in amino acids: CASSFLGDSSEKLFF. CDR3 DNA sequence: TGTGCCAGCAGCTTCCTGGGGGACAGCAGTGAAAAACTGTTTTTT.

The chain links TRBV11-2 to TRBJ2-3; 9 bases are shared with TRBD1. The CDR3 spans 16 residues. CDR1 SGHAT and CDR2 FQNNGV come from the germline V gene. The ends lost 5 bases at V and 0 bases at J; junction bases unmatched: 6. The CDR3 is CASSLLGTGSTDTQYF. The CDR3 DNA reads TGTGCCAGCAGCCTCCTCGGGACAGGGAGCACAGATACGCAGTATTTT.

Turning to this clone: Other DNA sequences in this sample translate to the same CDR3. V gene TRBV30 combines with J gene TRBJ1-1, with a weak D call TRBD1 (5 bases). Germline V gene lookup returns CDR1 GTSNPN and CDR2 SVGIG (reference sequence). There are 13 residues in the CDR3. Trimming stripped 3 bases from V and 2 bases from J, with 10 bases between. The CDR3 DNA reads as TGTGCCTGGAGGGGCCAGGGAAACACTGAAGCTTTCTTT. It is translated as CAWRGQGNTEAFF.

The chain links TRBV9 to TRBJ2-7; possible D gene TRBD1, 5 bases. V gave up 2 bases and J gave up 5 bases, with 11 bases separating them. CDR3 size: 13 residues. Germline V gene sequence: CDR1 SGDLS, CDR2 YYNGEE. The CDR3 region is CASSVWQGDEQYF. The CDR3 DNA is TGTGCCAGCAGCGTTTGGCAGGGCGACGAGCAGTACTTC.

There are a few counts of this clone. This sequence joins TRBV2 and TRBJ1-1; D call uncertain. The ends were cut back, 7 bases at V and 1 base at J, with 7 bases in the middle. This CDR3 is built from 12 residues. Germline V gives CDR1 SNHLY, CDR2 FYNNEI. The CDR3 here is CASTLRNTEAFF. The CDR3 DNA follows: TGTGCCAGCACCTTAAGGAACACTGAAGCTTTCTTT.

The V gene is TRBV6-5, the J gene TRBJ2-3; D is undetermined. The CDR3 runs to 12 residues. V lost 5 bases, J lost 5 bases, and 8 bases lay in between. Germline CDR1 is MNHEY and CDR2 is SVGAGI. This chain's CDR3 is CASSEQRDTQYF. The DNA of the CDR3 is TGTGCCAGCAGTGAACAGAGAGATACGCAGTATTTT.

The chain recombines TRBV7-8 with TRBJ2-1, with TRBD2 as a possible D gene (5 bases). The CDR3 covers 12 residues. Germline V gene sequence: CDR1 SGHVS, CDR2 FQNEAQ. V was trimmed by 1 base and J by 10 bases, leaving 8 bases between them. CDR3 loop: CASSLESGEQFF. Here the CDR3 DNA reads TGTGCCAGCAGCTTAGAGTCGGGGGAGCAGTTCTTC.